This TCR beta chain is from a study of blood T cell repertoires in COVID-19. As for the study in general: PBMCs, B-cell-depleted T cells, or T cells were the source of the cDNA or gDNA that made up the material.

This clone showed up just once. Using immunoSEQ multiplex PCR, the repertoire was profiled, and TCRdb retains in-frame clones only, with some absent. The sample yields roughly 200,000 clones, around four fifths seen once. This sequence was found in a woman at least 80 years old with active or convalescent COVID-19. The sample was peripheral blood.

The CDR3 sequence is CASSRSGLPGELFF. The DNA for the CDR3 is TGTGCCAGTAGTAGATCAGGGTTACCCGGGGAGCTGTTTTTT. The chain couples TRBV19 to TRBJ2-2; D may be TRBD1 (5 bases). Deletions cut 4 bases from V and 6 bases from J, with 12 bases between. The CDR3 sequence is 14 residues long. The germline V gene has CDR1 LNHDA and CDR2 SQIVND (reference sequence).